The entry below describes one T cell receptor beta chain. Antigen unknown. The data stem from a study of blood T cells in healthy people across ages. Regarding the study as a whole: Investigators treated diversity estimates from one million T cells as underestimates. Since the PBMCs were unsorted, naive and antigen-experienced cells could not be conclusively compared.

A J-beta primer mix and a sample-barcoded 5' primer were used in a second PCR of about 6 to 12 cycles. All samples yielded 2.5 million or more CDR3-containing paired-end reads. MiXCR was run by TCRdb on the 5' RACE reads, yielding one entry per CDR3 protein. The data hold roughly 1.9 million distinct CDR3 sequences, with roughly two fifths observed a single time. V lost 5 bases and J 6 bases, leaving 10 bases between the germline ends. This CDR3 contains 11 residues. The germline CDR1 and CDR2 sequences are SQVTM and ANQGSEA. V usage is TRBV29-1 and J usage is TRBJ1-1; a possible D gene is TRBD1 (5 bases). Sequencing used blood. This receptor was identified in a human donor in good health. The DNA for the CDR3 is TGCAGCGTTTTGGGGGTCCCTGAAGCTTTCTTT. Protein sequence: CSVLGVPEAFF.